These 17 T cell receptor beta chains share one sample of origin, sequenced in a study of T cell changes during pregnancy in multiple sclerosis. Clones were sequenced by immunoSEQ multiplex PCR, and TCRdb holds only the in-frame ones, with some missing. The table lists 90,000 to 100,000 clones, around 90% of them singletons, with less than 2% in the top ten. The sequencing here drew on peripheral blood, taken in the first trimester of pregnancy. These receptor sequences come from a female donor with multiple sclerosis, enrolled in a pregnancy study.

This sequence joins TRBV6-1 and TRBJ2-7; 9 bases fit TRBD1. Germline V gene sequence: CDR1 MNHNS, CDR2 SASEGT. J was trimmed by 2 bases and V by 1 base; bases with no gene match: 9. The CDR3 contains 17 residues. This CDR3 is CASSEVTSWTGAYEQYF. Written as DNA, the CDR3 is TGTGCCAGCAGTGAAGTTACGTCCTGGACAGGGGCCTACGAGCAGTACTTC.

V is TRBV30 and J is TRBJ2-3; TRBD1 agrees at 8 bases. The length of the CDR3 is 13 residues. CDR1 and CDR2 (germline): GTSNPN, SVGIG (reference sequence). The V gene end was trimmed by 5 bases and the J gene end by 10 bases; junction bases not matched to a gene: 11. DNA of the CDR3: TGTGCCTGGTGTCCCGGGACAGGTCCGCCGCAGTATTTT. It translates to CAWCPGTGPPQYF.

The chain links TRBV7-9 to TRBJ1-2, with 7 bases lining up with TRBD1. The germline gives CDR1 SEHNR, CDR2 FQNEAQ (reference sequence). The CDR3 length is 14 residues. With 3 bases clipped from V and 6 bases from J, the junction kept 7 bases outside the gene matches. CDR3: CASSFSEGGDGYTF. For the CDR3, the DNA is TGTGCCAGCAGCTTCAGTGAAGGGGGCGATGGCTACACCTTC.

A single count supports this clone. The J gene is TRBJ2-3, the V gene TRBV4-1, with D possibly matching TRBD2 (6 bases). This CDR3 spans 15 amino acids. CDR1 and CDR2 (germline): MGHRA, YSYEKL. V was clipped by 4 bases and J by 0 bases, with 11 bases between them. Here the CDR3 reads CASSPIADSTDTQYF. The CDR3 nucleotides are TGCGCCAGCAGCCCTATAGCGGATAGCACAGATACGCAGTATTTT.

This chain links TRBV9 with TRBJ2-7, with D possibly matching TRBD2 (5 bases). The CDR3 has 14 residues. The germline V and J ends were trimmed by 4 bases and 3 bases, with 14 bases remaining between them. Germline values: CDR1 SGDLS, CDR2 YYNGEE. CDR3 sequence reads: CASSRRRESYEQYF. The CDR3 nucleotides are TGTGCCAGCAGCCGCCGACGGGAAAGCTACGAGCAGTACTTC.

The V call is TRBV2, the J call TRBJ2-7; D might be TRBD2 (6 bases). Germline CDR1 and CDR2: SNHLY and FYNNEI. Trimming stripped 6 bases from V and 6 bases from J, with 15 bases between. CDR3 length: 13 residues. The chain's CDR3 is CASSSTTGVEQYF. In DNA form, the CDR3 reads TGTGCCAGCAGCTCCACGACGGGGGTCGAGCAGTACTTC.

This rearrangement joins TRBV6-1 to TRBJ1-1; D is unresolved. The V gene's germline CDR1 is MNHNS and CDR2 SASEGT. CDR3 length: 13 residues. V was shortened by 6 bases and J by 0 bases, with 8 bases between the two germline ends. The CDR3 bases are TGTGCCAGCAGCTTACAAGTGAACACTGAAGCTTTCTTT. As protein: CASSLQVNTEAFF.

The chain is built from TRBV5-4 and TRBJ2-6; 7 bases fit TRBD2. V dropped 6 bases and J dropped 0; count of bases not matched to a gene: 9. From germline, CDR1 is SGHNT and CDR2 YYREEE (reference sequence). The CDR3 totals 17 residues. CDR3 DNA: TGTGCCAGCAACCGCGGGGGACCGTCCTCTGGGGCCAACGTCCTGACTTTC. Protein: CASNRGGPSSGANVLTF.

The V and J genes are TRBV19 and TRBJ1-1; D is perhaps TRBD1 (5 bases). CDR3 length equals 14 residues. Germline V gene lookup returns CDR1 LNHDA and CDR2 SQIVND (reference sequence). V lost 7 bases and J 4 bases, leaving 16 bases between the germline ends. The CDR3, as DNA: TGTGCCAGTACCTTCGGGGGAGGTGGCACTGAAGCTTTCTTT. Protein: CASTFGGGGTEAFF.

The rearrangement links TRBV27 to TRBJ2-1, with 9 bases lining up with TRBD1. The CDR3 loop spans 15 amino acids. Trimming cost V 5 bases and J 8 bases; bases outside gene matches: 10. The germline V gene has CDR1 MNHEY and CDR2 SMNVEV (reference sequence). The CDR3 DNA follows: TGTGCCAGCAGTCCGGGACAGGGTACTGGGGATGAGCAGTTCTTC. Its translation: CASSPGQGTGDEQFF.

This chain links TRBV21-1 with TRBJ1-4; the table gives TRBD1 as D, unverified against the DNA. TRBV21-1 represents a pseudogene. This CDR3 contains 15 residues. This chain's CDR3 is CASSATGPTNEKLFF. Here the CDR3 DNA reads TGTGCCAGCAGCGCCACAGGGCCTACTAATGAAAAACTGTTTTTT.

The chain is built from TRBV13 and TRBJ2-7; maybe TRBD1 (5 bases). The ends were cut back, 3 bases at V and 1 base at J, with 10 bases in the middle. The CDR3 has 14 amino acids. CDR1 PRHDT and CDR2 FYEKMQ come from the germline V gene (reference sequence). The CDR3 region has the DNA TGTGCCAGCAGCTTTTCAGGGATGTCCTACGAGCAGTACTTC. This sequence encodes CASSFSGMSYEQYF.

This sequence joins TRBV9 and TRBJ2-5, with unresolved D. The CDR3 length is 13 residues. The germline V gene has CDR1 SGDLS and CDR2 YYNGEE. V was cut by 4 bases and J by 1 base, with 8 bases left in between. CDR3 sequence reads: CASSSGRQETQYF. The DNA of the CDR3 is TGTGCCAGCAGCTCAGGCCGCCAAGAGACCCAGTACTTC.

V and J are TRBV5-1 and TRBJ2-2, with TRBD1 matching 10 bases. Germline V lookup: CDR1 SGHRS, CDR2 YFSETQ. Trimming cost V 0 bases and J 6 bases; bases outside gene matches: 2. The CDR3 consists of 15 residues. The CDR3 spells CASSLGQGAAGELFF. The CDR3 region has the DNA TGCGCCAGCAGCTTGGGACAGGGGGCGGCCGGGGAGCTGTTTTTT.

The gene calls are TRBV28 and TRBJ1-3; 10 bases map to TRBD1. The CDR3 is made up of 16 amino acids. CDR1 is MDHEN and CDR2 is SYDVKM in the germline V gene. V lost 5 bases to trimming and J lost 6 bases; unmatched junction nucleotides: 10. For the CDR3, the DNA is TGTGCCAGCAGTAGGGACAGGGGAGGAATAGTAAACACCATATATTTT. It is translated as CASSRDRGGIVNTIYF.

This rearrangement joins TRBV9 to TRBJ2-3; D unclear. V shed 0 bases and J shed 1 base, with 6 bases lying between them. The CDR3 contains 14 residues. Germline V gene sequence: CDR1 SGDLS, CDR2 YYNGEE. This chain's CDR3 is CASSVAGRTDTQYF. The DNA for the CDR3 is TGTGCCAGCAGCGTAGCAGGTCGCACAGATACGCAGTATTTT.

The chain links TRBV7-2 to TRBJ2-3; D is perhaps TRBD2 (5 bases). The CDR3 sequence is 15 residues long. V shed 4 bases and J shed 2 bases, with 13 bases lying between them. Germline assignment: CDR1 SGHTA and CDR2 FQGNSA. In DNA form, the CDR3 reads TGTGCCAGCAGCTCCGGGGTCCTGCTCACAGATACGCAGTATTTT. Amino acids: CASSSGVLLTDTQYF.